This entry lists 4 T cell receptor beta chains sequenced from one sample in a study of T cell changes during pregnancy in multiple sclerosis (dated 2019 in TCRdb). Library creation used the immunoSEQ multiplex PCR assay. TCRdb carries this immuneACCESS record with in-frame sequences only. Its versions omit some clonotypes, under half of them owing to an unresolved V gene in the studies checked, with the rest unexplained. The sample table shows 58,000 or so clones, and 92% are seen once. In total, the top ten clones hold around 2.5% of the sample. The sample was peripheral blood, taken in the first trimester of pregnancy. The receptors here all came from a female donor with multiple sclerosis, enrolled in a pregnancy study.

V usage is TRBV4-3 and J usage is TRBJ1-4; D ambiguous. The CDR3 spans 15 residues. Trimming pared 0 bases from V and 6 bases from J, leaving 11 bases between. Germline loops: CDR1 LGHNA, CDR2 YSLEER. CDR3 sequence reads: CASSQDLGGYEKLFF. In DNA, the CDR3 is TGCGCCAGCAGCCAAGATCTAGGCGGCTATGAAAAACTGTTTTTT.

DNA of the CDR3: TGTGCCAGCAGTCATATTAGCGGGAGGGCCTACAATGAGCAGTTCTTC. This codes for CASSHISGRAYNEQFF. V is TRBV27 and J is TRBJ2-1; 11 nucleotides agree with TRBD2. The CDR3 is made up of 16 amino acids. The V segment lost 5 bases and the J segment 2 bases; nucleotides outside the gene matches: 5. The germline V gene encodes CDR1 MNHEY and CDR2 SMNVEV (reference sequence).

The chain employs TRBV6-1 and TRBJ2-7, with D perhaps TRBD1 (5 bases). Germline CDR1 MNHNS, CDR2 SASEGT. The V gene lost 11 bases and the J gene lost 10 bases, with 21 bases spanning the gap. This CDR3 comprises 12 residues. CDR3 DNA: TGTGCCGCGGCGGAAACAGGATTGCGTCAGTACTTC. Protein: CAAAETGLRQYF.

CDR3 sequence reads: CASTQDYGYTF. In nucleotides, the CDR3 is TGTGCCAGCACCCAGGATTATGGCTACACCTTC. The chain has TRBV6-5 and TRBJ1-2; D is undetermined. This CDR3 contains 11 residues. V lost 7 bases to trimming and J lost 5 bases, with 8 bases between them. The V gene's germline CDR1 is MNHEY and CDR2 SVGAGI.